This is a list of T cell receptor beta chains from one sample in a study of T cells in Graves' hyperthyroidism and ophthalmopathy. Via MiXCR, TCRdb re-called the multiplex PCR reads, giving one row per CDR3 protein. This sample yields around 500,000 distinct CDR3 sequences, of which around 13% are seen a single time; roughly 14% belongs to the top ten. The specimen was blood. These TCRs come from a middle-aged woman with Graves' hyperthyroidism. Each CDR3 is given with its conserved first and last residue. The D gene is left open where the match is weak. Not every row has a clone size; where given, it reads once, few, many or a size class.

V,J,D,size,DNA,CDR3
TRBV28,TRBJ2-2,NA,many,TGTGCCAGCAAACCCGGGAGCTCGACCGGGGAGCTGTTTTTT,CASKPGSSTGELFF
TRBV29-1,TRBJ1-2,NA,few,TGCAGCGGTCAGGACAGCACTTATGGCTACACCTTC,CSGQDSTYGYTF
TRBV14,TRBJ2-2,NA,many,TGTGCCAGCAGCTCTCGGGACGCCGGGGAGCTGTTTTTT,CASSSRDAGELFF
TRBV7-2,TRBJ2-5,TRBD2,few,TGTGCCAGCAGCTTACTAGCGGGAGAATGGTACTTC,CASSLLAGEWYF
TRBV7-2,TRBJ1-1,NA,NA,TGTGCCAGCAGCTGGTCGACAGGTGGAGCTTTCTTT,CASSWSTGGAFF
TRBV20-1,TRBJ2-3,TRBD2,many,TGCAGTGCTAGAGTCCCAGCGGGATCCACAGATACGCAGTATTTT,CSARVPAGSTDTQYF
TRBV20-1,TRBJ1-1,NA,few,TGCAGTGCTAGAGATTCGACCGCGAACACTGAAGCTTTCTTT,CSARDSTANTEAFF
TRBV19,TRBJ2-2,TRBD1,NA,TGTGCCAGTAGTTTGGGCGCCGGGACAGCGAACACCGGGGAGCTGTTTTTT,CASSLGAGTANTGELFF
TRBV7-3,TRBJ1-1,NA,many,TGTGCCAGCAGCTTAGAGGCTGTGAGGGGCACTGAAGCTTTCTTT,CASSLEAVRGTEAFF
TRBV2,TRBJ1-2,NA,few,TGTGCCAGCAGCGCTGCCCCCGGGACAACTAACTATGGCTACACCTTC,CASSAAPGTTNYGYTF
TRBV3-1,TRBJ1-4,NA,many,TGTGCCAGCAAGGGAGGGTCTGAAAAACTGTTTTTT,CASKGGSEKLFF
TRBV12-3/TRBV12-4,TRBJ2-7,NA,many,TGTGCCAGCAGTACCACTAACGGGAGAAACGAGCAGTACTTC,CASSTTNGRNEQYF
TRBV3-1,TRBJ2-7,NA,many,TGTGCCAGCAGCACCTCGACTAGGGCATTTCCCTACGAGCAGTACTTC,CASSTSTRAFPYEQYF
TRBV27,TRBJ2-5,NA,many,TGTGCCAGCAGCCCGGCGGGGCTGGCGTTCCAAGAGACCCAGTACTTC,CASSPAGLAFQETQYF
TRBV12-3/TRBV12-4,TRBJ2-7,NA,many,TGTGCCAGCAGTTTAATCGGCGGGACTTACGAGCAGTACTTC,CASSLIGGTYEQYF
TRBV20-1,TRBJ1-4,TRBD1,NA,TGCAGTGCTAGTGAAGGGACAGTGTTCGAAAAACTGTTTTTT,CSASEGTVFEKLFF
TRBV28,TRBJ1-2,TRBD1,many,TGTGCCAGCAGTGGACAGGGCCTTGGCTACACCTTC,CASSGQGLGYTF
TRBV5-1,TRBJ2-2,NA,many,TGCGCCAGCAGCTCACAATTTCTAGACACCGGGGAGCTGTTTTTT,CASSSQFLDTGELFF
TRBV7-9,TRBJ2-5,TRBD1,few,TGTGCCAGCAGGACCGGGACAGGGGGCATCGAGACCCAGTACTTC,CASRTGTGGIETQYF
TRBV2,TRBJ2-1,TRBD2,NA,TGTGCCAGCAGAGGACTAGCGGGAGACGGTGAGCAGTTCTTC,CASRGLAGDGEQFF
TRBV11-1,TRBJ2-7,TRBD1,NA,TGTGCCAGCAGCCGATTGACAGGGGGCCCCTACGAGCAGTACTTC,CASSRLTGGPYEQYF
TRBV20-1,TRBJ2-3,TRBD2,many,TGCAGTGCCCATCCTAGCGGGAGCGACACAGATACGCAGTATTTT,CSAHPSGSDTDTQYF
TRBV12-3/TRBV12-4,TRBJ2-1,TRBD2,NA,TGTGCCAGCAGTTCCGGGACTACCAATGAGCAGTTCTTC,CASSSGTTNEQFF
TRBV12-3/TRBV12-4,TRBJ2-1,NA,many,TGTGCCAGCAGAAGGACTGACTCCTACAATGAGCAGTTCTTC,CASRRTDSYNEQFF
TRBV20-1,TRBJ2-3,NA,many,TGCAGTGCTCGTGGGGACTCTAGCACAGATACGCAGTATTTT,CSARGDSSTDTQYF
TRBV12-3/TRBV12-4,TRBJ1-1,NA,many,TGTGCCAGCAGCTCTATGGGCAGGGGAATGAACACTGAAGCTTTCTTT,CASSSMGRGMNTEAFF
TRBV30,TRBJ1-5,NA,many,TGTGCCTGGGGCCAACAGGGCAATCAGCCCCAGCATTTT,CAWGQQGNQPQHF
TRBV6-1,TRBJ2-3,NA,many,TGTGCCAGCAGTTATGACGAGCGGAGACGGACAGATACGCAGTATTTT,CASSYDERRRTDTQYF
TRBV6-1,TRBJ2-3,TRBD2,few,TGTGCCAGCAGTGAGCGGGGCGGGAGGGCATACACAGATACGCAGTATTTT,CASSERGGRAYTDTQYF
TRBV19,TRBJ1-2,NA,NA,TGTGCCAGTAGTACGTCAGGGTCGGTATATGGCTACACCTTC,CASSTSGSVYGYTF
TRBV5-4,TRBJ2-3,NA,NA,TGTGCCAGCAGCTTCGGGGAGGTGGTAAATACGCAGTATTTT,CASSFGEVVNTQYF
TRBV11-2,TRBJ2-7,TRBD2,many,TGTGCCAGCAGCTACCCCGGACTAGCGGGGATAGAGCAGTACTTC,CASSYPGLAGIEQYF
TRBV28,TRBJ2-1,TRBD2,NA,TGTGCCAGCGGTTTAATGGGACTAGCGGGAGGAGAGTTCTTC,CASGLMGLAGGEFF